Reported below is one TCR beta chain. Its recognized antigen is unknown. Base qualities are not provided; no much larger clone lies one nucleotide away. Receptors were amplified or captured by the immunoSEQ multiplex PCR assay. RNA was extracted from all samples and reverse transcribed into cDNA as template for TCR sequencing. First-strand cDNA was synthesized with SuperScript III using a 2:1 mix of oligo-dT and random hexamers. Amplification bias was assessed with a synthetic immune receptor repertoire, and residual bias was removed computationally. The original pipeline was this. Raw reads were preprocessed to remove errors, and CDR3 was defined according to IMGT conventions as the region from the conserved cysteine to phenylalanine. Clonality was calculated as 1 minus Shannon entropy normalized by log2 of the number of productive unique TCRs. Whether each scalp clone was CD4 or CD8 was inferred by checking scalp TCRbeta sequences against the CD4 and CD8 repertoires from sorted blood. The immuneACCESS repertoire file appears here via TCRdb, limited to in-frame rearrangements. These files lack a portion of the clones; in checked studies, under half of the deficit traces to unresolved V genes, and the cause of the others is not known. The V and J calls and the clone size are those of that table, but D and trimming were determined from the DNA. In all, the sample holds roughly 210,000 clones, and less than 45% of those were seen once. Around 3% of the sample rests with the top ten.

The sample comes from a study of CD8+ T cells in alopecia areata listed by TCRdb under 2018. Regarding the research as a whole: Treated patients were enrolled in an open-label pilot trial of oral tofacitinib at 5 to 10 mg twice daily for moderate-to-severe alopecia areata. Tofacitinib-treated patients had biopsies at baseline and at 4 and 24 weeks of treatment, with a later scalp biopsy in several patients. Scalp clonality was compared among normal scalp (n=4), patchy alopecia areata scalp (n=8), and alopecia totalis/universalis scalp (n=8). Tofacitinib was administered for 6 to 18 months, and 6 months of follow-up off drug were then conducted to assess delayed response and recurrence. The study used high-throughput TCRbeta sequencing to examine T cell clonal expansion in alopecia areata, in both the C3H/HeJ mouse model and human patients. Amplification of TCRbeta CDR3 regions was done by immunoSEQ multiplex PCR using 35 Vbeta forward primers and 13 Jbeta reverse primers. For the treated patients, the SALT score, which quantifies what percentage of scalp surface area is affected, served as the measure of disease severity. On the human side, TCRbeta sequencing was run on scalp tissue and on sorted CD4+ and CD8+ peripheral blood T cells from healthy controls and from alopecia areata patients with either patchy or totalis/universalis disease. RNA was obtained with the PAXgene miRNA kit for fixed scalp, the miRNeasy kit for PBMCs, and the RNeasy kit for mouse skin.

V drops 5 bases and J drops 6 bases, leaving 13 bases in between. The germline V gene sets CDR1 to SGHTA and CDR2 to FQGNSA. The CDR3 starts with the cysteine, ends with the phenylalanine, and has 14 residues. Kept here is only the CDR3 DNA, which spans 42 bases and is read in frame from base 1. Findings and caveats that apply to the study as a whole: With tofacitinib, both scalp clonality and the number of expanded CD8+ clones among the top 100 scalp clones went down significantly. Compared with normal scalp, lesional scalp, particularly in alopecia totalis/universalis, had higher clonality and more expanded CD8+ clones, which suggests antigenic drive. Resident alphabeta T cells in normal human skin are also sequenced, complicating scalp TCR repertoire analysis, unlike mouse skin dominated by gammadelta T cells. Because the treated cohort was small and included a single nonresponder, larger studies are needed to assess links between baseline CD8+ expansion and response. During tofacitinib treatment, many expanded lesional clones stuck around in both scalp and blood, and this persistence may partly explain why relapse happens after treatment is stopped. Shared TCR sequences between patients were less evident than in mice, which may be partly attributable to HLA diversity in the patient population.

The treatment or condition label of this sample denotes: oral pan-JAK inhibitor, 5-10 mg twice daily. Lesional scalp punch biopsies and peripheral blood were collected from alopecia areata patients. PBMCs were isolated by density centrifugation and stained for CD3, CD4 and CD8, after which CD4+ and CD8+ T cells were sorted on a FACSAria. The sequence joins TRBV7-2 to TRBJ2-2; the D gene is perhaps TRBD1 or TRBD2, each of them matching over 5 bases. This TCR was sampled from a human donor with alopecia areata. This material consisted of CD4+ T cells sorted from blood, taken at approximately week 36, from a patient treated with tofacitinib. The bases read TGTGCCAGCAGCCCAAGCAGGGACGCCGGGGAGCTGTTTTTT. Translated, this gives CASSPSRDAGELFF.